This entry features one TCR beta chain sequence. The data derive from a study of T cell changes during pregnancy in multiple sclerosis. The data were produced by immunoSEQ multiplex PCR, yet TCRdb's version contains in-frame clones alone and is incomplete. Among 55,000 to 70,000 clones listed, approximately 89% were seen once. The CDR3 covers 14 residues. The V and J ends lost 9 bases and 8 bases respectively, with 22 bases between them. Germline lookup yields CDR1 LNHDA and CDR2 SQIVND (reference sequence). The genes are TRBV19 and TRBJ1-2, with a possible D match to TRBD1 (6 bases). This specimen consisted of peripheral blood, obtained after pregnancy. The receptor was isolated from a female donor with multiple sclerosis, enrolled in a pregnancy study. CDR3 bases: TGTGCCAGCGGGCGCATCGATCAGGGGCGCGGCTACACCTTC. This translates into CASGRIDQGRGYTF.